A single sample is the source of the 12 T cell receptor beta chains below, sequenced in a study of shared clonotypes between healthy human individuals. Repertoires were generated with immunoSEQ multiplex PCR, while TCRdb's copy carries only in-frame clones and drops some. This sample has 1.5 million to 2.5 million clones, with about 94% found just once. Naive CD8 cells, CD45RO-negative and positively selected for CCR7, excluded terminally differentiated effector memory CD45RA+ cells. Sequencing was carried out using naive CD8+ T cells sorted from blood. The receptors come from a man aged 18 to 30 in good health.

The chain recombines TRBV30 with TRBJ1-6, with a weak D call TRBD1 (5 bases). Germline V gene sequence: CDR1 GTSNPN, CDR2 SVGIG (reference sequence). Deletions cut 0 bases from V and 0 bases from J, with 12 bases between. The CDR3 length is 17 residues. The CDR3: CAWSVGTISSYNSPLHF. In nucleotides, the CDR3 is TGTGCCTGGAGTGTGGGGACGATAAGCTCCTATAATTCACCCCTCCACTTT.

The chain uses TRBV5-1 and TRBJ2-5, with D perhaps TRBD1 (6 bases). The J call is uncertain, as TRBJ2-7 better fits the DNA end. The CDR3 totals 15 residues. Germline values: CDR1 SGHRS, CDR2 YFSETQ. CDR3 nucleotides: TGCGCCAGCAGCCACACCCCCGACAGGAAATACGAGCAGTACTTC. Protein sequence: CASSHTPDRKYEQYF.

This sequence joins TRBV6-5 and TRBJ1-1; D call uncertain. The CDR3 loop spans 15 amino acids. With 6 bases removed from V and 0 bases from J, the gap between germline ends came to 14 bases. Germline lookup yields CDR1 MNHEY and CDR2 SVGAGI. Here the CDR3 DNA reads TGTGCCAGCAGCCTTGACGGAATAATGAACACTGAAGCTTTCTTT. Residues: CASSLDGIMNTEAFF.

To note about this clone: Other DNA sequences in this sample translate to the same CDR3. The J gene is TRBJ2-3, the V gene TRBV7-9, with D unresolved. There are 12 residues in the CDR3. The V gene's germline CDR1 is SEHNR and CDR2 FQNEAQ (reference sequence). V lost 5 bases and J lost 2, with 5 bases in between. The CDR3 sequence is CASSADTDTQYF. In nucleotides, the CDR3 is TGTGCCAGCAGCGCAGACACAGATACGCAGTATTTT.

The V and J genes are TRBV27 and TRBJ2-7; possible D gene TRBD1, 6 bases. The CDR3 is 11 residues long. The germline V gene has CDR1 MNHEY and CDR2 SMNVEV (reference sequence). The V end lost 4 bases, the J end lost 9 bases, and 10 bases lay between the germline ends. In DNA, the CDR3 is TGTGCCAGCAGTTCTACAGGGACGCAGTACTTC. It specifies CASSSTGTQYF.

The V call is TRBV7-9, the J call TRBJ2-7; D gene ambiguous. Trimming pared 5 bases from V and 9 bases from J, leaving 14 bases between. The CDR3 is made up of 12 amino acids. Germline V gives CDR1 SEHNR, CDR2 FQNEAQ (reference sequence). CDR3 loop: CASSPDLAGQYF. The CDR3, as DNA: TGTGCCAGCAGCCCGGATTTGGCTGGGCAGTACTTC.

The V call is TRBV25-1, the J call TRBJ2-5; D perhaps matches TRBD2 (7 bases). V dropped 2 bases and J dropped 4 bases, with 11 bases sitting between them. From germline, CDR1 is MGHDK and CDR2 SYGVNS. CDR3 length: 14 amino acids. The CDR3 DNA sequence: TGTGCCAGCAGTGAAGCGGGGGCATCAGAGACCCAGTACTTC. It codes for CASSEAGASETQYF.

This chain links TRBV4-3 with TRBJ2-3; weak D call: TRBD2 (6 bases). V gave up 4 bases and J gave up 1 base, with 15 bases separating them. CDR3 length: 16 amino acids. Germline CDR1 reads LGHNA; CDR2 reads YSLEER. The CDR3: CASSPRLTGGTDTQYF. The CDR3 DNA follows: TGCGCCAGCAGCCCACGTCTAACGGGAGGCACAGATACGCAGTATTTT.

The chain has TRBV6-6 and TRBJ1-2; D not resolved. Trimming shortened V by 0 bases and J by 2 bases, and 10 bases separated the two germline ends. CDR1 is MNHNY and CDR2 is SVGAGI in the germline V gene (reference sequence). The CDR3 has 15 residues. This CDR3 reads CASSYSGLDNYGYTF. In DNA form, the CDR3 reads TGTGCCAGCAGTTACTCGGGGTTAGACAACTATGGCTACACCTTC.

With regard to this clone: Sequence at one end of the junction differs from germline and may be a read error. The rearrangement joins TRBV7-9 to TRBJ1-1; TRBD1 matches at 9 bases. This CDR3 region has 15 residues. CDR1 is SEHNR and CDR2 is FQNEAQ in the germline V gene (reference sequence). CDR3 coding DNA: TGTGCCGGCAGCTACTCACAGGGGGCAGCCACTGAAGCTTTCTTT. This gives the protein CAGSYSQGAATEAFF.

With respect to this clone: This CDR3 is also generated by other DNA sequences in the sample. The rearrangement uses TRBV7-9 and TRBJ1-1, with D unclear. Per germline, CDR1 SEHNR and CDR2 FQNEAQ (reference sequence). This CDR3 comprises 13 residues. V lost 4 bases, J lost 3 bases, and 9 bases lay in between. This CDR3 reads CASSSPGDTEAFF. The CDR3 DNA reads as TGTGCCAGCAGCTCCCCCGGGGACACTGAAGCTTTCTTT.

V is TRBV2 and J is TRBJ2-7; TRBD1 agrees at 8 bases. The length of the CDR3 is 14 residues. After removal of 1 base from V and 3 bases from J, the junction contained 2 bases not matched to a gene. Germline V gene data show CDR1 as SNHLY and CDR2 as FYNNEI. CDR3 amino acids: CASSEETGDYEQYF. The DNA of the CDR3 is TGTGCCAGCAGTGAAGAGACAGGGGACTACGAGCAGTACTTC. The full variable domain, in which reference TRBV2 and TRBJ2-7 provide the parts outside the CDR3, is EPEVTQTPSHQVTQMGQEVILRCVPISNHLYFYWYRQILGQKVEFLVSFYNNEISEKSEIFDDQFSVERPDGSNFTLKIRSTKLEDSAMYFCASSEETGDYEQYFGPGTRLTVT.